These 14 T cell receptor beta chains were sequenced from one sample in a study of blood T cell repertoires in COVID-19. TCRdb keeps only in-frame clones here, not all; method: immunoSEQ multiplex PCR. The data contain around 150,000 clones, around 90% of them seen just once; the ten biggest clones take up 4% to 5%. Material for sequencing was peripheral blood. These receptors were taken from an older woman with active or convalescent COVID-19.

The V and J genes are TRBV18 and TRBJ2-3; TRBD1 matches at 7 bases. Germline V gene lookup returns CDR1 KGHSH and CDR2 LQKENI. V lost 6 bases, J lost 4 bases, and 10 bases stayed unmatched. The CDR3 contains 15 residues. CDR3 sequence (DNA): TGTGCCAGCTCCCCCTTAGAGGGGGCTTCAGATACGCAGTATTTT. Translation: CASSPLEGASDTQYF.

This sequence joins TRBV21-1 and TRBJ2-5; TRBD2 was called by the table and not checked on the DNA. TRBV21-1 corresponds to a pseudogene. This CDR3 is 18 amino acids long. In DNA, the CDR3 is TGTGCCAGCAGCAAAGAGATTCGGGGAACTCCCTACCAAGAGACCCAGTACTTC. This sequence encodes CASSKEIRGTPYQETQYF.

The rearrangement joins TRBV18 to TRBJ1-1; 11 bases align to TRBD1. Germline V gene sequence: CDR1 KGHSH, CDR2 LQKENI. J was trimmed by 4 bases and V by 3 bases; bases with no gene match: 7. The CDR3 is 16 residues long. The CDR3 DNA follows: TGTGCCAGCTCACCTCAGGAGGGACAGGGGGGCACTGAAGCTTTCTTT. Translating gives CASSPQEGQGGTEAFF.

The V gene is TRBV7-9, the J gene TRBJ1-1; D not certain. Germline CDR1 is SEHNR and CDR2 is FQNEAQ (reference sequence). This CDR3 region has 15 residues. Trimming cost V 0 bases and J 6 bases, with 14 bases left between them. The CDR3 loop reads CASSLAPQRDAEAFF. In DNA form, the CDR3 reads TGTGCCAGCAGCTTAGCTCCACAGAGAGACGCTGAAGCTTTCTTT. Filled out from reference TRBV7-9 and TRBJ1-1, the complete variable domain reads DTGVSQNPRHKITKRGQNVTFRCDPISEHNRLYWYRQTLGQGPEFLTYFQNEAQLEKSRLLSDRFSAERPKGSFSTLEIQRTEQGDSAMYLCASSLAPQRDAEAFFGQGTRLTVV.

This clone was counted between two and nine times. V usage is TRBV3-1 (or the pseudogene TRBV3-2) and J usage is TRBJ2-1, with 7 bases aligning to TRBD1. The CDR3 sequence is 15 residues long. Germline CDR1 reads LGHDT; CDR2 reads YNNKEL (reference sequence). V was pared by 4 bases and J by 1 base, with 4 bases of the junction left unmatched. The CDR3 loop is CASSRDRESYNEQFF. The CDR3 DNA is TGTGCCAGCAGCCGTGACAGGGAGTCCTACAATGAGCAGTTCTTC.

The V and J genes are TRBV5-1 and TRBJ2-5; a possible D gene is TRBD2 (7 bases). Looked up from germline, CDR1 is SGHRS and CDR2 is YFSETQ. V shed 1 base and J shed 3 bases, with 19 bases lying between them. The CDR3 sequence is 17 residues long. The CDR3 region is CASSLRGPRGVEETQYF. The CDR3 bases are TGCGCCAGCAGCTTGCGGGGGCCCCGGGGGGTCGAAGAGACCCAGTACTTC. The full variable domain, its missing parts supplied by reference TRBV5-1 and TRBJ2-5, is KAGVTQTPRYLIKTRGQQVTLSCSPISGHRSVSWYQQTPGQGLQFLFEYFSETQRNKGNFPGRFSGRQFSNSRSEMNVSTLELGDSALYLCASSLRGPRGVEETQYFGPGTRLLVL.

This clone was counted a single time. V gene TRBV12-3 or TRBV12-4 combines with J gene TRBJ1-2; no clear D. Trimming removed 6 bases from V and 9 bases from J, with 17 bases in between. The CDR3 runs 13 residues. The CDR3 DNA reads as TGTGCCAGCAGCCTGACAAGCCTTCGGCGCTACACCTTC. As protein: CASSLTSLRRYTF.

Concerning this clone: This may stem from a read error, because a much larger clone lies one nucleotide away. Different DNA sequences within this sample yield the same CDR3. V usage is TRBV6-5 and J usage is TRBJ1-1, with a weak D call TRBD1 (6 bases). The germline gives CDR1 MNHEY, CDR2 SVGAGI. This CDR3 has 15 residues. Trimming shortened V by 0 bases and J by 1 base, and 9 bases separated the two germline ends. The chain's CDR3 is CASSYSARGNTEAFF. The CDR3 region has the DNA TGTGCCAGCAGTTACTCCGCCAGGGGGAACACTGAAGCTTTCTTT.

The V and J genes are TRBV30 and TRBJ1-1; weak D call: TRBD1 (5 bases). CDR3 length: 12 amino acids. Germline V gene lookup returns CDR1 GTSNPN and CDR2 SVGIG (reference sequence). Trimming left V 5 bases short and J 7 bases short, with 14 bases between. For the CDR3, the DNA is TGTGCCTGGTGGACACTGAATAGTGAAGCTTTCTTT. Its translation: CAWWTLNSEAFF.

The genes are TRBV5-4 and TRBJ2-7; D is possibly TRBD1 (6 bases). Trimming left V 0 bases short and J 3 bases short, with 16 bases between. This CDR3 comprises 16 residues. Germline V gives CDR1 SGHNT, CDR2 YYREEE (reference sequence). DNA for the CDR3: TGTGCCAGCAGCTTGGGGGGGCTGAAAGGATACTACGAGCAGTACTTC. Its protein is CASSLGGLKGYYEQYF. The variable domain in full, with the rest retrieved from reference TRBV5-4 and TRBJ2-7, is ETGVTQSPTHLIKTRGQQVTLRCSSQSGHNTVSWYQQALGQGPQFIFQYYREEENGRGNFPPRFSGLQFPNYSSELNVNALELDDSALYLCASSLGGLKGYYEQYFGPGTRLTVT.

This clone was counted between two and nine times. The genes are TRBV12-3 or TRBV12-4 and TRBJ1-1; a possible D gene is TRBD1 (6 bases). The CDR3 length is 13 residues. Trimming shortened V by 6 bases and J by 1 base, and 9 bases separated the two germline ends. This CDR3 is CASRTGQNTEAFF. For the CDR3, the DNA is TGTGCCAGCAGGACGGGACAGAACACTGAAGCTTTCTTT.

V and J are TRBV12-5 and TRBJ1-5; TRBD1 is a possible D gene (6 bases). The V and J ends lost 6 bases and 5 bases respectively, with 17 bases between them. Per germline, CDR1 LGHNT and CDR2 FRNRAP. This CDR3 is built from 15 residues. The CDR3 region is CASGILDRPDQPQHF. In nucleotides, the CDR3 is TGTGCTAGTGGCATTCTAGACAGGCCTGATCAGCCCCAGCATTTT.

The chain uses TRBV12-3 or TRBV12-4 and TRBJ1-1; 8 bases agree with TRBD1. V lost 5 bases and J lost 3; bases outside the gene matches: 2. The CDR3 extends over 13 amino acids. The CDR3 bases are TGTGCCAGCAGTGACAGGGGCTACACTGAAGCTTTCTTT. Protein sequence: CASSDRGYTEAFF.

This chain connects TRBV19 to TRBJ1-1; the D is unclear. CDR3 length: 15 residues. Germline V lookup: CDR1 LNHDA, CDR2 SQIVND (reference sequence). Trimming removed 7 bases at V and 1 base at J, with 16 bases between. As DNA, the CDR3 is TGTGCCAGTACCGAGATGTCGGCAGGGAACACTGAAGCTTTCTTT. It translates to CASTEMSAGNTEAFF.